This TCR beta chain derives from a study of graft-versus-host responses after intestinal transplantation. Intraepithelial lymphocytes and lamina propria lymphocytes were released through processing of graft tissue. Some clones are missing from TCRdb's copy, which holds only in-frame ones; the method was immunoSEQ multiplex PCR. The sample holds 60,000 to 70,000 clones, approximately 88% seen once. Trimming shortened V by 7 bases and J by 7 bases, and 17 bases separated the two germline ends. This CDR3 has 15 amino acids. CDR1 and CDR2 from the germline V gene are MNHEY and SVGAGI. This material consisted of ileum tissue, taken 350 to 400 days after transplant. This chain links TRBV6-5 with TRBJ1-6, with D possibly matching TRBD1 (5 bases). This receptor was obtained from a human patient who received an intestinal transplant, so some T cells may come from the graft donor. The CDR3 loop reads CASTPAGGTNSPLHF. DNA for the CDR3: TGTGCCAGCACCCCCGCCGGGGGGACGAATTCACCCCTCCACTTT.